What follows is one T cell receptor (beta chain) and its context. Its antigen is currently unknown. This sample is drawn from a study of T cells in Graves' hyperthyroidism and ophthalmopathy. The V gene lost 6 bases and the J gene lost 4 bases, with 16 bases spanning the gap. The length of the CDR3 is 15 residues. Study findings and constraints: Ophthalmopathy could be told apart from stable hyperthyroidism with a 13 V-J model.

From RNA transcripts, TCR beta CDR3 regions were amplified. Primed by the HTBI set, a first-round RT-PCR was run on the TCR CDR3. TCRdb ran MiXCR on the multiplex PCR reads and lists one entry per CDR3 protein. The table records a few hundred thousand distinct CDR3 sequences, more than 15% of them present only once. Researchers barred patients who had uncontrolled infection, other autoimmune disease, pregnancy or lactation. The V and J genes are TRBV12-3 or TRBV12-4 and TRBJ2-1; perhaps TRBD2 as D (6 bases). The receptor was derived from a woman between 40 and 50 years old with Graves' ophthalmopathy. Sequences were obtained from blood. CDR3 protein: CASSPQDAGYNEQFF. CDR3 nucleotide sequence: TGTGCCAGCAGCCCCCAGGACGCGGGATACAATGAGCAGTTCTTC.